The 5 T cell receptor beta chains given below trace back to one sample, sequenced in a study of PD-L1 blockade in urothelial cancer. This table comes from immunoSEQ multiplex PCR, and its TCRdb copy is limited to in-frame clones, with some not included. The table includes approximately 38,000 clones, 83% detected once. This specimen consisted of PBMCs, obtained around atezolizumab (anti-PD-L1) treatment. These receptors all come from a man aged 55 to 70 with urothelial cancer.

This chain connects TRBV10-2 to TRBJ2-7, with TRBD1 matching 8 bases. Germline V lookup: CDR1 WSHSY, CDR2 SAAADI. The CDR3 sequence is 13 residues long. Trimming at V came to 7 bases and at J to 7 bases, leaving 9 bases not matched to a gene. As DNA, the CDR3 is TGCGCCAGCATGGTGACAGGGGCCGGAGAGCAGTACTTC. It encodes CASMVTGAGEQYF.

This sequence joins TRBV4-1 and TRBJ2-3; a possible D gene is TRBD2 (5 bases). CDR1 is MGHRA and CDR2 is YSYEKL in the germline V gene. CDR3 length equals 17 residues. Trimming cost V 4 bases and J 1 base, with 18 bases left between them. The CDR3 bases are TGCGCCAGCAGCCGTACTAGAGGCCTAGTTGGCACAGATACGCAGTATTTT. It yields the protein CASSRTRGLVGTDTQYF.

The chain recombines TRBV6-4 with TRBJ2-7, with 7 nucleotides matching TRBD2. Germline CDR1 and CDR2: MRHNA and SNTAGT. V trimming: 4 bases; J trimming: 2 bases; junction bases outside the gene matches: 5. The CDR3 runs 14 residues. CDR3 sequence (DNA): TGTGCCAGCAGTGGGAGCGGGGTAACCTACGAGCAGTACTTC. Its translation: CASSGSGVTYEQYF.

The chain joins TRBV6-5 to TRBJ2-1; 10 nucleotides line up with TRBD2. The length of the CDR3 is 16 residues. V was clipped by 0 bases and J by 4 bases; unmatched bases: 3. CDR1 is MNHEY, CDR2 SVGAGI, per germline. As DNA, the CDR3 is TGTGCCAGCAGTTACTCGAGGACTAGCGGTTACAATGAGCAGTTCTTC. Translated, it gives CASSYSRTSGYNEQFF.

This chain links TRBV4-1 with TRBJ1-2, with unresolved D. Germline V lookup: CDR1 MGHRA, CDR2 YSYEKL. The CDR3 runs 13 residues. V dropped 2 bases and J dropped 7 bases, with 11 bases sitting between them. CDR3 region: CASSQSQFGGYTF. CDR3 bases: TGCGCCAGCAGCCAATCGCAGTTTGGTGGCTACACCTTC.